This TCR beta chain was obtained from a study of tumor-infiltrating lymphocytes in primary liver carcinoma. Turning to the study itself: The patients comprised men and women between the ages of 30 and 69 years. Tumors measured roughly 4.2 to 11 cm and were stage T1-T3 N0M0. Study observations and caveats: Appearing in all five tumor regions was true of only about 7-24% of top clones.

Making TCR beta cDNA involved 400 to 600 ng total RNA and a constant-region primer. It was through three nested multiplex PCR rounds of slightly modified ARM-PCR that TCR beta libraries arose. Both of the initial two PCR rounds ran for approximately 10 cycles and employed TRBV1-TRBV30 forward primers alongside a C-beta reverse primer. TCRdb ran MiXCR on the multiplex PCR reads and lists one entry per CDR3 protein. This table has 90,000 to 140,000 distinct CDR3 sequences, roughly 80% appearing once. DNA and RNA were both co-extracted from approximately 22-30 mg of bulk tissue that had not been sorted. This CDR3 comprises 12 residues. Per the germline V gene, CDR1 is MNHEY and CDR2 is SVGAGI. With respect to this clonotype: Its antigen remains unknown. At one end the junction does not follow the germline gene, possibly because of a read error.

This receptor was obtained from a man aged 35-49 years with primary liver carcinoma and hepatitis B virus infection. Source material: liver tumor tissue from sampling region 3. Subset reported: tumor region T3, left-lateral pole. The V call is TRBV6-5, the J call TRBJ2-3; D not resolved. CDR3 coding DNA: TGTACCAGCAGTTACCCGCCAGAAACGCAGTATTTT. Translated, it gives CTSSYPPETQYF.